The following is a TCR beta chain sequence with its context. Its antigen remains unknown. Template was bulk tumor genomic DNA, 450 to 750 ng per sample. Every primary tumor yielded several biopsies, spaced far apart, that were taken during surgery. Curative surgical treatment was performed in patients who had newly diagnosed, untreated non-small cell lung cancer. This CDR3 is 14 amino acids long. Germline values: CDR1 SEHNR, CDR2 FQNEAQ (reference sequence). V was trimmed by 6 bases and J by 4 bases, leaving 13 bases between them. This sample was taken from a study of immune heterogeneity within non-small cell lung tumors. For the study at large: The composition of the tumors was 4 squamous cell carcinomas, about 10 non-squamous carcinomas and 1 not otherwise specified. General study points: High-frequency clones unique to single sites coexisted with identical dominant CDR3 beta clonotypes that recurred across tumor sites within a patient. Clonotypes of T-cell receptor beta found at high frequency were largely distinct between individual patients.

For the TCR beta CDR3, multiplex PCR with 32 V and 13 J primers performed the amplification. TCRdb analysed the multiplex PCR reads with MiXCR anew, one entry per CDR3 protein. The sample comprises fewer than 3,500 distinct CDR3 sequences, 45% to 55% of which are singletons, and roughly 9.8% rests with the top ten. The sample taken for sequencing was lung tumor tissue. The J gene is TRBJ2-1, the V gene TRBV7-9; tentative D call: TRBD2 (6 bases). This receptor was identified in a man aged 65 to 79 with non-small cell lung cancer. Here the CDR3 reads CASRAREGYNEQFF. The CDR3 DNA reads TGTGCCAGCAGAGCGCGGGAAGGGTACAATGAGCAGTTCTTC.